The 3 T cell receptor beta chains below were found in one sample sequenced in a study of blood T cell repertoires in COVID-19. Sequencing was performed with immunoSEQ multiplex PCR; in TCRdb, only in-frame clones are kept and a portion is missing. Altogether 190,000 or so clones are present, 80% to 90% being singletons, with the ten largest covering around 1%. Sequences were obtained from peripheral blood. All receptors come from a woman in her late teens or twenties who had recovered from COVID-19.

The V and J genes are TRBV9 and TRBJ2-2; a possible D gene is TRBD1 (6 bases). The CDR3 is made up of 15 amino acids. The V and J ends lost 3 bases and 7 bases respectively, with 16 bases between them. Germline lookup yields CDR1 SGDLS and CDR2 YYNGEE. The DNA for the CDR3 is TGTGCCAGCAGCGATCAGACAGGTTCGGGCGGGGAGCTGTTTTTT. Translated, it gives CASSDQTGSGGELFF.

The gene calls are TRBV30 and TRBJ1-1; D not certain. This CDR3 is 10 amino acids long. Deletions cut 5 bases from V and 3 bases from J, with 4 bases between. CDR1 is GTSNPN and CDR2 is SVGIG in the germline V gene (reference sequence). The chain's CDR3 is CAWSYTEAFF. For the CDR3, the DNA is TGTGCCTGGTCTTACACTGAAGCTTTCTTT.

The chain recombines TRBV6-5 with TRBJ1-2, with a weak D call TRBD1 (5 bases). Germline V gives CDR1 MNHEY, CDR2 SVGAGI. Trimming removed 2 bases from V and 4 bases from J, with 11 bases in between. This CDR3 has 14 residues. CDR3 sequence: CASSYKGPGYGYTF. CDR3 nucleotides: TGTGCCAGCAGTTACAAGGGGCCGGGCTATGGCTACACCTTC.